A single sample is the source of the 10 T cell receptor beta chains below, sequenced in a study of blood T cell repertoires in COVID-19 (dated by TCRdb to the early 2020s). The method was the immunoSEQ multiplex PCR assay. Held by TCRdb, this immuneACCESS table contains in-frame sequences only and omits some clones. Under half of the omission traces to an unresolved V gene where checked; the cause of the rest is unknown. Present in this sample are hundreds of thousands of clones, around 90% of which were seen just once. About 6% of the sample goes to the ten largest clones. Input material: PBMCs or T cells enriched from blood (not recorded which). The origin of the receptors is a woman between 25 and 40 years old with acute COVID-19.

The chain combines TRBV6-5 with TRBJ2-5, with TRBD1 identical over 7 bases. Germline trimming cut 7 bases from V and 5 bases from J; bases unmatched to any gene: 10. The CDR3 runs 14 residues. The germline gives CDR1 MNHEY, CDR2 SVGAGI. The CDR3 here is CASIQNRGRETQYF. As DNA, the CDR3 is TGTGCCAGCATCCAAAACAGGGGTAGGGAGACCCAGTACTTC.

The rearrangement links TRBV5-1 to TRBJ2-7; TRBD1 might be the D (5 bases). The CDR3 loop spans 13 amino acids. Trimming cost V 2 bases and J 6 bases, with 12 bases left between them. CDR1 is SGHRS, CDR2 YFSETQ, per germline. The CDR3 sequence is CASSFQGKAEQYF. The CDR3 bases are TGCGCCAGCAGCTTCCAGGGTAAGGCCGAGCAGTACTTC.

The chain combines TRBV5-1 with TRBJ2-1; 15 bases are shared with TRBD2. Germline-derived CDR1 and CDR2 are SGHRS and YFSETQ. J was trimmed by 6 bases and V by 4 bases; bases with no gene match: 5. There are 16 residues in the CDR3. The CDR3 DNA reads as TGCGCCAGCAGCGACTCGGGACTAGCGGGAGGCAATGAGCAGTTCTTC. Protein product: CASSDSGLAGGNEQFF.

This rearrangement joins TRBV2 to TRBJ1-3, with D possibly being TRBD1 (5 bases). Trimming stripped 8 bases from V and 0 bases from J, with 11 bases between. The CDR3 consists of 14 residues. The germline gives CDR1 SNHLY, CDR2 FYNNEI. CDR3 DNA sequence: TGTGCCAGCTGCGACAGTTTCTCTGGAAACACCATATATTTT. Amino acids: CASCDSFSGNTIYF.

V is TRBV3-1 (or the pseudogene TRBV3-2) and J is TRBJ1-2; 7 bases align to TRBD1. CDR1 and CDR2 (germline): LGHDT, YNNKEL (reference sequence). The CDR3 has 14 residues. V gave up 4 bases and J gave up 3 bases; unmatched junction bases: 5. In nucleotides, the CDR3 is TGTGCCAGCAGCCCTGGACAGGTGCACTATGGCTACACCTTC. Amino acid sequence: CASSPGQVHYGYTF.

The J gene is TRBJ1-5, the V gene TRBV5-6; the match to TRBD1 covers 8 bases. The CDR3 covers 15 residues. Germline CDR1 reads SGHDT; CDR2 reads YYEEEE. V lost 4 bases, J lost 5 bases, and 8 bases stayed unmatched. CDR3 in DNA: TGTGCCAGCAGCCGATTCGACAGGGGAGATCAGCCCCAGCATTTT. Protein sequence: CASSRFDRGDQPQHF.

J is TRBJ2-4 and V is TRBV5-1, with D possibly being TRBD1 (6 bases). Germline values: CDR1 SGHRS, CDR2 YFSETQ. This CDR3 has 14 amino acids. V lost 2 bases and J lost 6, with 12 bases in between. The CDR3 reads CASSLPDSLNIQYF. The CDR3 DNA reads as TGCGCCAGCAGCTTACCGGACAGTTTAAACATTCAGTACTTC.

The chain carries TRBV11-1 and TRBJ1-2; a weak D match, TRBD1 (5 bases). Trimming took off 4 bases at V and 6 bases at J, with 12 bases between the two ends. CDR3 length equals 13 residues. Germline V CDR1 and CDR2: SGHAT, FQDESV (reference sequence). The CDR3 loop is CASSSQGVDGYTF. CDR3 bases: TGTGCCAGCAGCTCCCAAGGGGTCGATGGCTACACCTTC.

The J gene is TRBJ1-2, the V gene TRBV7-2; 12 bases match TRBD1. The CDR3 spans 15 residues. The germline gives CDR1 SGHTA, CDR2 FQGNSA. V shed 3 bases, J shed 4 bases, and the junction held 3 bases outside the gene matches. The CDR3 loop is CASSFGTGGGYGYTF. Written as DNA, the CDR3 is TGTGCCAGCAGCTTCGGGACAGGGGGCGGCTATGGCTACACCTTC.

The chain is built from TRBV7-2 and TRBJ1-1; D call uncertain. V lost 0 bases, J lost 0 bases, and 5 bases lay in between. The germline gives CDR1 SGHTA, CDR2 FQGNSA. The CDR3 covers 14 residues. The CDR3 here is CASSLARMNTEAFF. The DNA for the CDR3 is TGTGCCAGCAGCTTAGCGCGTATGAACACTGAAGCTTTCTTT.